Presented here are 28 T cell receptor beta chains from one specimen sequenced in a study of PD-L1 blockade in urothelial cancer. Sample time point: pretreatment peripheral blood. TCRdb's table, derived via immunoSEQ multiplex PCR, lists solely in-frame clones and lacks some. The sample contains about 50,000 clones, around 83% of which appear only once. The starting material was PBMCs, obtained around atezolizumab (anti-PD-L1) treatment. All receptors derive from a man aged 55 to 70 with urothelial cancer.

In its sample, this clone was seen a few times. The genes are TRBV4-1 and TRBJ2-3; D is perhaps TRBD2 (7 bases). This CDR3 is 14 amino acids long. The ends were cut back, 0 bases at V and 4 bases at J, with 8 bases in the middle. Germline V gives CDR1 MGHRA, CDR2 YSYEKL. DNA of the CDR3: TGCGCCAGCAGCCAAGAAGGGGGGGCAGATACGCAGTATTTT. Translated, it gives CASSQEGGADTQYF.

This clone was detected a few times. This chain connects TRBV5-1 to TRBJ2-5; 10 nucleotides agree with TRBD2. CDR3 length equals 15 residues. The germline V gene encodes CDR1 SGHRS and CDR2 YFSETQ. The ends lost 4 bases at V and 2 bases at J; junction bases unmatched: 5. The CDR3 nucleotides read TGCGCCAGCAGCCGAGGGACTAGCGCACAAGAGACCCAGTACTTC. This translates into CASSRGTSAQETQYF. Based on the CDR3 plus reference TRBV5-1 and TRBJ2-5, the full variable domain is KAGVTQTPRYLIKTRGQQVTLSCSPISGHRSVSWYQQTPGQGLQFLFEYFSETQRNKGNFPGRFSGRQFSNSRSEMNVSTLELGDSALYLCASSRGTSAQETQYFGPGTRLLVL.

This clone was counted between two and nine times. The J gene is TRBJ2-7, the V gene TRBV6-5, with D maybe TRBD2 (6 bases). The CDR3 is 13 amino acids. Germline V gene sequence: CDR1 MNHEY, CDR2 SVGAGI. Trimming shortened V by 6 bases and J by 2 bases, and 11 bases separated the two germline ends. CDR3 sequence reads: CASSRTIPYEQYF. CDR3 nucleotides: TGTGCCAGCAGCCGGACTATCCCCTACGAGCAGTACTTC.

V gene TRBV19 combines with J gene TRBJ1-2, with TRBD1 identical over 7 bases. CDR3 length: 13 residues. After removal of 5 bases from V and 13 bases from J, the junction contained 13 bases not matched to a gene. Germline values: CDR1 LNHDA, CDR2 SQIVND (reference sequence). The CDR3 nucleotides are TGTGCCAGTAGTTGGGGACAGCTTCTGGTTCTCACCTTC. It codes for CASSWGQLLVLTF.

This chain connects TRBV6-1 to TRBJ2-4; 8 bases match TRBD1. There are 16 residues in the CDR3. Germline loops: CDR1 MNHNS, CDR2 SASEGT. V lost 3 bases, J lost 7 bases, and 11 bases stayed unmatched. CDR3 coding DNA: TGTGCCAGCAGTGACACACCGGGACAGGTCAGCAACATTCAGTACTTC. Translation: CASSDTPGQVSNIQYF.

V is TRBV5-6 and J is TRBJ2-5; 7 nucleotides line up with TRBD2. Trimming cost V 2 bases and J 5 bases; bases outside gene matches: 3. CDR1 and CDR2 (germline): SGHDT, YYEEEE. The CDR3 covers 13 residues. The CDR3: CASSFGGGETQYF. The CDR3 coding sequence is TGTGCCAGCAGCTTTGGCGGGGGTGAGACCCAGTACTTC.

In this sample, this clone turned up once. The gene calls are TRBV30 and TRBJ2-7, with a tentative D call TRBD2 (5 bases). The CDR3 loop spans 13 amino acids. Trimming removed 0 bases from V and 7 bases from J, with 13 bases in between. Germline loops: CDR1 GTSNPN, CDR2 SVGIG (reference sequence). This chain's CDR3 is CAWSVLPRREQYF. Written as DNA, the CDR3 is TGTGCCTGGAGTGTACTCCCACGGAGGGAGCAGTACTTC.

The J gene is TRBJ2-2, the V gene TRBV5-1, with 10 bases identical to TRBD2. The germline V gene has CDR1 SGHRS and CDR2 YFSETQ. The CDR3 contains 16 residues. Trimming removed 4 bases from V and 2 bases from J; junction bases left unmatched: 5. This CDR3 reads CASSGTSGVNTGELFF. The CDR3, as DNA: TGCGCCAGCAGCGGAACTAGCGGGGTTAACACCGGGGAGCTGTTTTTT. The whole variable domain, filled in from reference TRBV5-1 and TRBJ2-2, reads KAGVTQTPRYLIKTRGQQVTLSCSPISGHRSVSWYQQTPGQGLQFLFEYFSETQRNKGNFPGRFSGRQFSNSRSEMNVSTLELGDSALYLCASSGTSGVNTGELFFGEGSRLTVL.

V usage is TRBV19 and J usage is TRBJ1-2; no reliable D call. The germline V gene encodes CDR1 LNHDA and CDR2 SQIVND (reference sequence). V was cut by 6 bases and J by 3 bases, with 8 bases left in between. The CDR3 loop spans 12 amino acids. The CDR3 coding sequence is TGTGCCAGTAGGGTATCGGACTATGGCTACACCTTC. Translated: CASRVSDYGYTF.

Only one count was recorded for this clone. This chain uses TRBV2 with TRBJ1-5; TRBD1 matches 10 bases. CDR1 is SNHLY and CDR2 is FYNNEI in the germline V gene. J gave up 4 bases and V 6 bases, and 0 bases lay outside the gene matches. CDR3 length: 13 residues. The CDR3 loop reads CASRGQGNQPQHF. In nucleotides, the CDR3 is TGTGCCAGCAGGGGACAGGGGAATCAGCCCCAGCATTTT.

The rearrangement joins TRBV19 to TRBJ1-5; D is perhaps TRBD1 (5 bases). Deletions cut 0 bases from V and 0 bases from J, with 15 bases between. The CDR3 is made up of 18 amino acids. CDR1 is LNHDA and CDR2 is SQIVND in the germline V gene (reference sequence). DNA for the CDR3: TGTGCCAGTAGTATAGATCATTGGAGGAGGGGTAGCAATCAGCCCCAGCATTTT. Protein: CASSIDHWRRGSNQPQHF.

The V and J genes are TRBV6-5 and TRBJ1-3; no firm D call. The CDR3 extends over 16 amino acids. Trimming pared 0 bases from V and 0 bases from J, leaving 9 bases between. The germline V gene encodes CDR1 MNHEY and CDR2 SVGAGI. As DNA, the CDR3 is TGTGCCAGCAGTTACTCGTTGGCCTCCTCTGGAAACACCATATATTTT. It specifies CASSYSLASSGNTIYF.

The J gene is TRBJ2-2, the V gene TRBV30; the match to TRBD2 covers 10 bases. The CDR3 has 15 amino acids. In germline, CDR1 is GTSNPN, CDR2 SVGIG (reference sequence). V dropped 4 bases and J dropped 7; count of bases not matched to a gene: 9. DNA for the CDR3: TGTGCCTGGAAGGCGGCTAGCGGGAGTTTCGGGGAGCTGTTTTTT. Translating gives CAWKAASGSFGELFF. Full variable domain (rest looked up from reference TRBV30 and TRBJ2-2): SQTIHQWPATLVQPVGSPLSLECTVEGTSNPNLYWYRQAAGRGLQLLFYSVGIGQISSEVPQNLSASRPQDRQFILSSKKLLLSDSGFYLCAWKAASGSFGELFFGEGSRLTVL.

This chain joins TRBV2 and TRBJ1-6; unclear D gene. Trimming cost V 2 bases and J 10 bases, with 9 bases left between them. The CDR3 sequence is 13 residues long. Germline CDR1 and CDR2: SNHLY and FYNNEI. CDR3 sequence (DNA): TGTGCCAGCAGTGAAAGGAGGCAGTCACCCCTCCACTTT. Translated: CASSERRQSPLHF. The variable domain in full, completed from reference TRBV2 and TRBJ1-6, reads EPEVTQTPSHQVTQMGQEVILRCVPISNHLYFYWYRQILGQKVEFLVSFYNNEISEKSEIFDDQFSVERPDGSNFTLKIRSTKLEDSAMYFCASSERRQSPLHFGNGTRLTVT.

J is TRBJ1-2 and V is TRBV7-9, with TRBD1 matching 7 bases. CDR3 length: 14 residues. Germline V gene sequence: CDR1 SEHNR, CDR2 FQNEAQ (reference sequence). V shed 5 bases, J shed 0 bases, and the junction held 3 bases outside the gene matches. CDR3 in amino acids: CASSRGTANYGYTF. The DNA of the CDR3 is TGTGCCAGCAGCCGTGGGACAGCTAACTATGGCTACACCTTC.

The V call is TRBV7-9, the J call TRBJ1-1; D possibly corresponds to TRBD1 (6 bases). The CDR3 sequence is 16 residues long. The germline V gene encodes CDR1 SEHNR and CDR2 FQNEAQ (reference sequence). V was pared by 1 base and J by 6 bases, with 18 bases between. CDR3 amino acids: CASSLGIGGRVAEAFF. The CDR3 coding sequence is TGTGCCAGCAGCTTAGGTATCGGGGGGCGAGTGGCTGAAGCTTTCTTT.

The CDR3 DNA is TGCGCCAGCAGCTTGGCACAGGGGGGTAATTCACCCCTCCACTTT. This translates into CASSLAQGGNSPLHF. The gene calls are TRBV5-1 and TRBJ1-6; 8 positions match TRBD1. CDR1 is SGHRS, CDR2 YFSETQ, per germline. The CDR3 sequence is 15 residues long. The V and J ends lost 0 bases and 6 bases, in that order; junction bases with no gene match: 2.

The chain joins TRBV27 to TRBJ2-4, with TRBD1 identical over 11 bases. The CDR3 covers 20 residues. Losses at the gene ends were 0 bases for V and 1 base for J; bases not matched to a gene: 11. Per germline, CDR1 MNHEY and CDR2 SMNVEV (reference sequence). Here the CDR3 DNA reads TGTGCCAGCAGTTTATCGATTAAGGGACAGGGGGAGAGGGCCAAAAACATTCAGTACTTC. This gives the protein CASSLSIKGQGERAKNIQYF.

A single count supports this clone. The rearrangement links TRBV5-6 to TRBJ2-5, with D perhaps matching TRBD2 (5 bases). This CDR3 comprises 14 residues. Trimming removed 3 bases at V and 7 bases at J, with 16 bases between. CDR1 and CDR2 (germline): SGHDT, YYEEEE. In DNA form, the CDR3 reads TGTGCCAGCAGCTCAGGACTCCTCCTAGGGACCCAGTACTTC. Translation: CASSSGLLLGTQYF.

The chain combines TRBV5-1 with TRBJ2-7, with D possibly matching TRBD1 (6 bases). This CDR3 is 12 amino acids long. In germline, CDR1 is SGHRS, CDR2 YFSETQ. The V end was cut by 4 bases, the J end by 3 bases, with 8 bases between. Here the CDR3 DNA reads TGCGCCAGCAGCCGGGACAACTACGAGCAGTACTTC. Translating gives CASSRDNYEQYF.

This chain links TRBV27 with TRBJ1-2; 7 nucleotides line up with TRBD1. V was pared by 6 bases and J by 4 bases, with 11 bases of the junction left unmatched. The CDR3 sequence is 15 residues long. The germline V gene has CDR1 MNHEY and CDR2 SMNVEV (reference sequence). In DNA form, the CDR3 reads TGTGCCAGCAGCGCTCGACAGGGTTGGGGCTATGGCTACACCTTC. Its translation is CASSARQGWGYGYTF.

The V gene is TRBV2, the J gene TRBJ2-1, with a tentative D call TRBD1 (5 bases). The CDR3 extends over 14 amino acids. Germline assignment: CDR1 SNHLY and CDR2 FYNNEI. The CDR3 nucleotides are TGTGCGGCCCGAATTGGGGCTGCCTACAATGAGCAGTTCTTC. It encodes CAARIGAAYNEQFF.

The gene calls are TRBV2 and TRBJ2-3, with D perhaps matching TRBD1 (5 bases). CDR3 length: 16 residues. The V end lost 5 bases, the J end lost 0 bases, and 15 bases lay between the germline ends. Germline V gene sequence: CDR1 SNHLY, CDR2 FYNNEI. The CDR3 is CASSPARAGSTDTQYF. The CDR3, as DNA: TGTGCCAGCAGTCCCGCTAGGGCAGGGAGCACAGATACGCAGTATTTT.

This chain's CDR3 is CASSPPGQGYNEQFF. The DNA for the CDR3 is TGCGCCAGCAGCCCGCCGGGACAGGGCTACAATGAGCAGTTCTTC. V gene TRBV5-1 combines with J gene TRBJ2-1, with TRBD1 matching 9 bases. J was trimmed by 3 bases and V by 4 bases; bases with no gene match: 5. The CDR3 is made up of 15 amino acids. Germline V lookup: CDR1 SGHRS, CDR2 YFSETQ.

The rearrangement uses TRBV6-1 and TRBJ2-7, with D possibly TRBD2 on 6 matching bases. Trimming removed 4 bases at V and 6 bases at J, with 19 bases between. The length of the CDR3 is 15 residues. The V gene's germline CDR1 is MNHNS and CDR2 SASEGT. The CDR3 loop is CASSAGLTPQSEQYF. CDR3 bases: TGTGCCAGCAGTGCGGGACTGACACCCCAATCCGAGCAGTACTTC.

This chain joins TRBV19 and TRBJ2-1; D is undetermined. The germline gives CDR1 LNHDA, CDR2 SQIVND (reference sequence). Trimming took 1 base from V and 9 from J, leaving 4 bases between them. This CDR3 contains 11 residues. In DNA, the CDR3 is TGTGCCAGTAGTATAGCCGTTGAGCAGTTCTTC. Its translation is CASSIAVEQFF.

The V gene is TRBV9, the J gene TRBJ1-6, with 8 positions matching TRBD1. V lost 4 bases to trimming and J lost 9 bases; unmatched junction nucleotides: 9. The germline V gene has CDR1 SGDLS and CDR2 YYNGEE. The CDR3 has 15 amino acids. The CDR3: CASSNQGASVSPLHF. CDR3 nucleotide sequence: TGTGCCAGCAGCAACCAGGGGGCAAGCGTTTCACCCCTCCACTTT.

The chain is built from TRBV5-1 and TRBJ2-2, with D tentatively TRBD1 (6 bases). Per the germline V gene, CDR1 is SGHRS and CDR2 is YFSETQ. Trimming removed 5 bases at V and 6 bases at J, with 14 bases between. The CDR3 is 14 residues long. This CDR3 reads CASRIVQGSGELFF. As DNA, the CDR3 is TGCGCCAGCAGAATAGTCCAGGGGTCCGGGGAGCTGTTTTTT.